One and the same sample provided the 9 T cell receptor beta chains below, sequenced in a study of regulatory T cells in long-lasting Graves disease. Libraries of TCR beta came from iRepertoire HTBI primers plus Arm-PCR of CDR3 regions. TCRdb re-called the multiplex PCR reads with MiXCR, one entry per CDR3 protein. The repertoire has under 500,000 distinct CDR3 sequences, 20% of them found once; the top ten carry 6.5% to 10%. Sample time point: persistent/refractory GD, antithyroid drugs over 5 years with positive TRAb. The TCR library used RNA extracted from PBMCs. The material was peripheral blood mononuclear cells (PBMCs), obtained when the disease was refractory, from a patient treated with antithyroid drugs. The receptors were gathered from a female donor with Graves disease.

The sample holds many counts of this clonotype. The genes are TRBV20-1 and TRBJ2-7, with a possible D match to TRBD1 (5 bases). V lost 5 bases, J lost 1 base, and 9 bases lay in between. Germline lookup yields CDR1 DFQATT and CDR2 SNEGSKA (reference sequence). CDR3 length: 12 residues. The CDR3 DNA follows: TGCAGTGCTTGGACACCGTCCTACGAGCAGTACTTC. This codes for CSAWTPSYEQYF.

The table lists this clonotype with a few counts. This rearrangement joins TRBV27 to TRBJ1-5; 9 nucleotides agree with TRBD1. Unmatched junction bases numbered 7, after V lost 5 bases and J lost 5 bases. This CDR3 comprises 15 residues. Germline V lookup: CDR1 MNHEY, CDR2 SMNVEV (reference sequence). CDR3 protein: CASSPGQGIYQPQHF. DNA for the CDR3: TGTGCCAGCAGTCCGGGACAGGGAATTTATCAGCCCCAGCATTTT.

V and J are TRBV24-1 and TRBJ2-3, with TRBD1 matching 8 bases. The junction had 3 bases not matched to a gene; V was cut back by 4 bases and J by 4 bases. CDR1 is KGHDR, CDR2 SFDVKD, per germline. CDR3 size: 14 residues. The CDR3 region has the DNA TGTGCCACCAGTGAAAGACAGGGGCCAGATACGCAGTATTTT. This codes for CATSERQGPDTQYF.

The CDR3 region has the DNA TGTGCCAGCAGCTTAGCCGGGGAAAGGGGTCAGCCCCAGCATTTT. This translates into CASSLAGERGQPQHF. V gene TRBV7-9 combines with J gene TRBJ1-5; TRBD1 is a possible D gene (5 bases). V gave up 0 bases and J gave up 6 bases, with 12 bases separating them. Germline CDR1 reads SEHNR; CDR2 reads FQNEAQ (reference sequence). The CDR3 is made up of 15 amino acids.

A few counts support this clonotype. The chain joins TRBV24-1 to TRBJ2-3, with TRBD2 matching 11 bases. CDR1 and CDR2 (germline): KGHDR, SFDVKD. This CDR3 spans 15 amino acids. V was pared by 6 bases and J by 3 bases, with 4 bases of the junction left unmatched. CDR3: CATSLTSGTTDTQYF. The CDR3 nucleotides are TGTGCCACCAGTCTGACTAGCGGGACGACAGATACGCAGTATTTT.

This clonotype was seen more than once but under ten times. The chain carries TRBV10-3 and TRBJ2-6; D may be TRBD1 or TRBD2 (6 bases each). The CDR3 consists of 18 residues. CDR1 is ENHRY and CDR2 is SYGVKD in the germline V gene. Trimming pared 7 bases from V and 1 base from J, leaving 20 bases between. The CDR3 loop reads CAIKGGGREGSGANVLTF. The DNA for the CDR3 is TGTGCCATCAAGGGGGGTGGAAGGGAAGGGTCTGGGGCCAACGTCCTGACTTTC.

This sequence joins TRBV19 and TRBJ2-2; D call uncertain. The length of the CDR3 is 13 residues. CDR1 LNHDA and CDR2 SQIVND come from the germline V gene (reference sequence). Trimming took 8 bases from V and 1 from J, leaving 8 bases between them. The CDR3: CASAKGNTGELFF. The CDR3, as DNA: TGTGCCAGTGCGAAGGGGAACACCGGGGAGCTGTTTTTT.

A word on this clonotype: A much larger clone sits a single nucleotide away, making a read error possible. The rearrangement links TRBV7-2 to TRBJ1-5; D is unresolved. This CDR3 contains 14 residues. Germline V gives CDR1 SGHTA, CDR2 FQGNSA. The DNA for the CDR3 is TGTGTCAGCAGCTTAGTCGTCCTAGCGGAGCCCCAGCATTTT. Translated: CVSSLVVLAEPQHF.

This clonotype was observed many times. The J gene is TRBJ1-2, the V gene TRBV12-3 or TRBV12-4; TRBD1 aligns across 10 bases. J gave up 0 bases and V 4 bases, and 8 bases lay outside the gene matches. The CDR3 has 17 residues. The CDR3 region is CASSSPGQGHSNYGYTF. DNA of the CDR3: TGTGCCAGCAGTTCCCCGGGACAGGGGCACTCTAACTATGGCTACACCTTC.